This TCR beta chain was captured by sequencing in a study of patients and donors after allogeneic stem cell transplantation. TCRdb reanalysed the RT-PCR reads using MiXCR and keeps one entry per CDR3 protein. The sample records 150,000 to 250,000 distinct CDR3 sequences, less than 45% being singletons. V was trimmed by 6 bases and J by 3 bases, leaving 6 bases between them. CDR1 is MGHDK, CDR2 SYGVNS, per germline. This CDR3 has 11 residues. The sample was blood, either unsorted or a sorted T cell fraction (not recorded which). The V and J genes are TRBV25-1 and TRBJ2-7; unclear D gene. This clonotype was obtained from a human donor who was either an allogeneic HSCT recipient or a stem cell or donor lymphocyte infusion donor (not recorded which). It is not recorded whose cells these are; they may come from a transplant donor. The CDR3 bases are TGTGCCAGCAGGTTGCACTACGAGCAGTACTTC. It specifies CASRLHYEQYF.